This TCR beta chain was retrieved from a study of identifying expanded T cells in peripheral blood (dated by TCRdb to the late 2010s). Describing the broader study: Technical replicates were generated by sequencing separate aliquots of the same genomic DNA pool, with four replicates compared pairwise.

Counted from cysteine to phenylalanine, this CDR3 has 14 amino acids. Just CDR3 DNA is preserved here, 42 bases in frame from base 1. Sequences GTSNPN (CDR1) and SVGIG (CDR2) are obtained from the germline V gene (reference sequence). Trimming takes 3 bases from V and 1 base from J, and the germline ends sit 12 bases apart. TCRbeta CDR3 regions were profiled with the immunoSEQ Assay using bias-controlled multiplex PCR amplification of genomic DNA. The authors' pipeline ran thus. To quantify the absolute abundance of each unique TCRbeta CDR3 region, the sequences were collapsed and filtered. Differential abundance was tested with a binomial (Fisher-equivalent) model and with a beta-binomial model adding time-dependent variance fitted from healthy donors. Clones with fewer than 5 combined templates were removed, and differential abundance was called for clones with a Benjamini-Hochberg FDR below 0.01. Using the form v = (b*log(k)+a)^2, the beta-binomial variance was modeled as a function of the total template count across the two samples. The table comes from immuneACCESS by way of TCRdb, which keeps in-frame sequences with V and J called. Part of the clones is missing from these tables; in studies checked, under half for an unresolved V gene and the rest for unknown reasons. D and trimming were read from the DNA, whereas the V and J calls and clone size are those reported in that table. The sample table shows 100,000 or so clones, and 80% to 90% are seen once. Approximately 6% of the sample is held by the ten biggest clonotypes.

Regarding this clone: The antigen it recognizes is unknown. Qualities for individual bases were not recorded, and no much larger clone is one base off.

Study-level results and caveats: The binomial model flagged approximately 1.2 differentially abundant clones between technical replicates, compared with about 16.4 over about 2 weeks and approximately 18 over about 4 weeks. The authors expected that over much longer intervals, such as months to years, biological variance in healthy repertoires might increase even further. For all healthy donors, the variance in clone template counts between roughly 2-week samples rose significantly as total template count increased. Both the number of clones called differentially abundant and the false-positive rate were significantly reduced by the beta-binomial model across all healthy-donor time intervals.

No immune events such as infections were documented for the healthy donors during the collection period. Healthy-donor blood repertoires served as a training cohort to calibrate time-dependent variance in a beta-binomial model of T-cell clone differential abundance. There were around 10 healthy donors in the training cohort, of whom 3 were female and 7 were male. Donor ages ranged from about 29 to 70 years, with an average of approximately 43 years. Whole blood from each healthy donor was obtained from a commercial supplier and was collected at three time points 2 to 3 weeks apart. Genomic DNA was extracted from unsorted whole blood for immunosequencing.

The chain is assembled from TRBV30 and TRBJ2-5; the D gene is perhaps TRBD1, from 6 matching bases. The sample was blood. This sequence originates from a person between 18 and 75 years old in good health. The DNA sequence is TGTGCCTGGAGCCCTGGACAGACCCAAGAGACCCAGTACTTC. Its translation is CAWSPGQTQETQYF.